Listed below are T cell receptor beta chains from one sample, sequenced in a study of monozygotic twins with cystic fibrosis. This table comes from immunoSEQ multiplex PCR, and its TCRdb copy is limited to in-frame clones, with some not included. The table shows approximately 17,000 clones, with 95% to 97% occurring only once. The sample comprised blood. The receptors shown here come from a girl aged 2 to 10 with cystic fibrosis. CDR3s include the opening cysteine and the closing phenylalanine or tryptophan. Each record gives: V gene, J gene, CDR3 protein.

TRBV5-1	TRBJ2-2	CASSQTTNTGELFF
TRBV7-2	TRBJ2-5	CASSTRSGGLEETQYF
TRBV25-1	TRBJ2-1	CASSASTEGGYNEQFF
TRBV28	TRBJ2-3	CASSLTGGLLSTDTQYF
TRBV2	TRBJ2-1	CASLGAPNNEQFF
TRBV18	TRBJ1-1	CASSPRAFEAFF
TRBV6-5	TRBJ1-4	CANKKGGGLDEKLFF
TRBV5-1	TRBJ2-2	CASSFSSGGASTGELFF
TRBV5-1	TRBJ1-4	CASSLDGNEKLFF
TRBV18	TRBJ1-3	CASSPSLGTFSGNTIYF
TRBV15	TRBJ1-5	CATSRAGNGNNQPQHF
TRBV5-1	TRBJ1-2	CASSSNGGHGYTF
TRBV6-6	TRBJ1-5	CASSRDVRQPQHF
TRBV11-2	TRBJ2-7	CASSFSGDRSYEQYF
TRBV27	TRBJ1-5	CASSFLGTDNQPQHF
TRBV19	TRBJ1-6	CASSIFSGRNSPLHF
TRBV4-3	TRBJ2-7	CASSQVPARWDEQYF
TRBV4-3	TRBJ1-5	CASSQGQNQPQHF
TRBV6-5	TRBJ1-2	CASSTGQGTAYGYTF